This T cell receptor (beta chain) was sequenced in a study of OX40 agonist ivuxolimab in advanced cancers. Overall study context: Past anti-PD-1, anti-PD-L1 or anti-CTLA-4 therapy was accepted, and roughly 38% had received some.

The method was immunoSEQ multiplex PCR; TCRdb's version includes in-frame clones alone and lacks a portion of them. The sample has about 70,000 clones, around 88% seen once. Trimming left V 2 bases short and J 4 bases short, with 12 bases between. From germline, CDR1 is SGHKS and CDR2 YYEKEE (reference sequence). CDR3 length: 14 residues. The material sequenced was CD4+ or CD8+ T cells sorted from blood, taken in a trial of the OX40 agonist ivuxolimab. This receptor was obtained from an adult with an advanced solid tumor such as melanoma, head and neck, liver or kidney cancer. This chain joins TRBV5-5 and TRBJ1-1; D remains ambiguous. This CDR3 reads CASSFGSGSTEAFF. CDR3 bases: TGTGCCAGCAGCTTCGGCAGCGGGTCCACTGAAGCTTTCTTT. The full variable domain, its missing parts supplied by reference TRBV5-5 and TRBJ1-1, is DAGVTQSPTHLIKTRGQQVTLRCSPISGHKSVSWYQQVLGQGPQFIFQYYEKEERGRGNFPDRFSARQFPNYSSELNVNALLLGDSALYLCASSFGSGSTEAFFGQGTRLTVV.